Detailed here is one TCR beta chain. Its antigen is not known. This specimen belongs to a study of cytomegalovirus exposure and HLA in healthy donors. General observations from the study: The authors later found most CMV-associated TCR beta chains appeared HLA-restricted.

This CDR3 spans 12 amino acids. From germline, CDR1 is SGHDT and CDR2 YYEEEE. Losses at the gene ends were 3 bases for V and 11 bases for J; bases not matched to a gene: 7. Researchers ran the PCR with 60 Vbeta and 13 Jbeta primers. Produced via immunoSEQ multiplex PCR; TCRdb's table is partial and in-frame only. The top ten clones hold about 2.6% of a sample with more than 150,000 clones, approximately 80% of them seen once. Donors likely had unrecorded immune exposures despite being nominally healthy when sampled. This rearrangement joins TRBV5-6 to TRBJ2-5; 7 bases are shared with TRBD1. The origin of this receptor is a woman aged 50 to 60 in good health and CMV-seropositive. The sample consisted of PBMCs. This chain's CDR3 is CASSSGGWEQYF. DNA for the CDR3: TGTGCCAGCAGCTCAGGGGGTTGGGAGCAGTACTTC. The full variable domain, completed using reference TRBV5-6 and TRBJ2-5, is DAGVTQSPTHLIKTRGQQVTLRCSPKSGHDTVSWYQQALGQGPQFIFQYYEEEERQRGNFPDRFSGHQFPNYSSELNVNALLLGDSALYLCASSSGGWEQYFGPGTRLLVL.